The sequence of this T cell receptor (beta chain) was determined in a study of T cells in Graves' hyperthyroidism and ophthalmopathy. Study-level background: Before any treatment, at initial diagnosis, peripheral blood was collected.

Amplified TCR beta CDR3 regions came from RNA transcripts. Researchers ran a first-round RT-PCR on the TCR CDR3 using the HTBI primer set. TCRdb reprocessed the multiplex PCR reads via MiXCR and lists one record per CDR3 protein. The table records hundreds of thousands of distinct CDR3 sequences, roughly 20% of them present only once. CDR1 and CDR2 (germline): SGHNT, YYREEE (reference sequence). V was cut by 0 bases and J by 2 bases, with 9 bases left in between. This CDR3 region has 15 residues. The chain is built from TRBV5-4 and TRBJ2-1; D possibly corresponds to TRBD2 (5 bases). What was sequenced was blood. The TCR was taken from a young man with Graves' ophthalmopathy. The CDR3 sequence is CASSLGGPTYNEQFF. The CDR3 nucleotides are TGTGCCAGCAGCTTGGGAGGGCCCACCTACAATGAGCAGTTCTTC.